This T cell receptor beta chain originates from a study of radiation and T cells in renal cell carcinoma (dated by TCRdb to between 2020 and 2021). Study-level background: A total of 50 to 55 samples underwent TCR beta sequencing, made up of roughly 26 tumors and approximately 27 peripheral blood samples. The final blood draw was performed at 4 weeks after radiation, at the same time as nephrectomy. Across all 50 or so samples, 4,016,671 unique CDR3 nucleotide sequences, encoding about 2,700,000 unique CDR3 amino acid sequences, were identified.

The time point label here, explained by the study, means: blood 4 weeks post-SBRT, at nephrectomy. The meaning of the sample's treatment or condition label: 15 Gy SBRT to primary tumor, nephrectomy 4 weeks later. Samples came from a clinical trial, in which primary renal cell carcinomas received 15 Gy stereotactic body radiation therapy followed by nephrectomy 4 weeks later. To follow tumor-enriched clonotypes, peripheral blood was collected serially from radiation-treated patients at baseline and again at 2 weeks and 4 weeks after SBRT. Every patient had renal cell carcinoma of clear cell pathology. The QIAamp DNA Blood Mini Kit (Qiagen) was used to prepare genomic DNA for TCR sequencing. Only samples passing all quality control checks were included in the analyses. Summary of the overall study and its limitations: In blood, the top tumor clonotypes increased between baseline and 2 weeks post-radiation and then shrank by 4 weeks, which suggests that tumor-resident clones expanded only transiently. No pretreatment tumor biopsies were available, so the baseline intratumoral presence of clonotypes could not be determined. Blood repertoire dynamics were not followed beyond 4 weeks after treatment. Effects of radiation dose or scheduling on the TCR repertoire could not be addressed with the single-armed trial design.

Including cysteine and phenylalanine, the CDR3 has 16 amino acids. This entry keeps only the CDR3 DNA: 48 bases, framed from base 1. CDR1 and CDR2 were assigned from the germline V gene as SGHRS and YFSETQ. V is cut by 0 bases and J by 1 base, and the space between the germline ends is 12 bases. TCR beta libraries were generated from genomic DNA with the immunoSEQ kit, following the manufacturer's recommendations. Library preparation used a first multiplex PCR with proprietary primers, then a second PCR adding unique barcodes, with bead cleanups after each round. A kit-provided positive control reaction and a negative control reaction were included in every sample batch. The final libraries underwent checking on an Agilent 4200 TapeStation D1000 ScreenTape, volumetric pooling, and quantification by qPCR. Sequencing was performed on an Illumina NextSeq500 with a MidOutput 150-cycle cartridge, and 156 Read1 and 15 Index1 cycles were run with kit custom primers. The pooled library was loaded at approximately 0.96 pM, and approximately 20% PhiX control was spiked in. The original methods were these. Vendor-processed data were analyzed in R, and a clonotype was defined as all T cells sharing the same CDR3 nucleotide sequence. For clone abundance analyses, frequencies were normalized to the 10,000 most abundant clones per sample. Before analysis, public T cell clones were removed, and these numbered fewer than six per sample on average. Tumor-enriched and baseline blood-enriched clonotypes were defined by at least a 32-fold difference in abundance between compartments. Clonotypes expanded or contracted between blood time points were identified with a beta-binomial differential abundance model. Tumor-blood repertoire similarity was measured with the Baroni-Urbani and Buser coefficient, and group comparisons used two-tailed Wilcoxon tests in R. TCRdb took over this immuneACCESS table, retaining in-frame rearrangements with V and J assigned. Such tables are incomplete; in checked studies, under half of the missing clones stem from an unresolved V gene, and the remainder is unexplained. The D gene and trimming were derived from the DNA, and the V and J assignments and clone size from that table. The sample profile shows about 100,000 clones; 70% to 85% of them were found once. Approximately 7.3% of the sample belongs to the ten largest clones.

As to this clone: This receptor's antigen is unknown. Nothing much larger sits one base from this clone, and base qualities are not available.

The receptor chain draws on TRBV5-1 and TRBJ2-3; TRBD1 could be the D gene, as 6 bases match. The material sequenced was blood, taken from a patient whose treatment included radiotherapy and nephrectomy. The TCR originated in a man in his 60s with renal cell carcinoma. CDR3 protein: CASSLASGAGTDTQYF. The nucleotides are TGCGCCAGCAGCTTGGCCTCAGGGGCTGGCACAGATACGCAGTATTTT.